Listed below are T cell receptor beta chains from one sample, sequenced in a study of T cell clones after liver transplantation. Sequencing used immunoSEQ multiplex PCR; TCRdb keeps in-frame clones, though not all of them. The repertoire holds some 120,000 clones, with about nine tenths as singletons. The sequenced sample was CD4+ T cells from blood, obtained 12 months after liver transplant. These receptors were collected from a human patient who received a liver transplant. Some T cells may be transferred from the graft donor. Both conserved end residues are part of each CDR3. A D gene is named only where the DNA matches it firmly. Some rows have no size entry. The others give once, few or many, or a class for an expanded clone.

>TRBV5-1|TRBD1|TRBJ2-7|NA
CASSLRTGSYEQYF
TGCGCCAGCAGCTTGCGGACAGGGTCCTACGAGCAGTACTTC
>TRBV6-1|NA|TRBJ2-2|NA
CASSDLRSQGPGELFF
TGTGCCAGCAGTGACTTAAGATCCCAGGGGCCCGGGGAGCTGTTTTTT
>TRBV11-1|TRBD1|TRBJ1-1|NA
CASRPTGGQAFF
TGTGCCAGCAGACCCACAGGGGGCCAAGCTTTCTTT
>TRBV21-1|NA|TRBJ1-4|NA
CASSIIRGTGGLDEKLFF
TGTGCCAGCAGCATTATCCGTGGGACAGGGGGCTTAGATGAAAAACTGTTTTTT
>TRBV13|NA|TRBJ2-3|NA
CASRIKGHPLDTQYF
TGTGCCAGCAGAATAAAGGGGCACCCTTTAGATACGCAGTATTTT
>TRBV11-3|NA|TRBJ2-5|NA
CASSLYIQETQYF
TGTGCCAGCAGCTTATACATACAAGAGACCCAGTACTTC
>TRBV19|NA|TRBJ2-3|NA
CASSRTRGLADTQYF
TGTGCCAGTAGTAGGACCAGGGGTCTTGCAGATACGCAGTATTTT
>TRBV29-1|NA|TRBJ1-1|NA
CSVPDKGGNTEAFF
TGCAGCGTCCCAGACAAGGGCGGGAACACTGAAGCTTTCTTT
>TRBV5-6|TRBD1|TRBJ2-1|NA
CASSSNRGPYNEQFF
TGTGCCAGCAGCTCTAACAGGGGCCCTTACAATGAGCAGTTCTTC
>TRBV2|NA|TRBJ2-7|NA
CASRRTPYEQYF
TGTGCCAGCAGACGGACCCCCTACGAGCAGTACTTC
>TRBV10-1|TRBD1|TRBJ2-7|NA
CASSPPDRVYEQYF
TGCGCCAGCAGCCCTCCTGACAGGGTCTACGAGCAGTACTTC
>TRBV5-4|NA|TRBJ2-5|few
CASSLGGSAGQETQYF
TGTGCCAGCAGTCTTGGGGGGTCGGCGGGCCAAGAGACCCAGTACTTC
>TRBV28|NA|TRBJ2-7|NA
CASTPGTELYEQYF
TGTGCCAGCACTCCGGGTACGGAACTGTACGAGCAGTACTTC
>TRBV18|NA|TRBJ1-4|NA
CASTSGGTLGEKLFF
TGTGCCAGCACCTCCGGGGGGACCCTGGGGGAAAAACTGTTTTTT
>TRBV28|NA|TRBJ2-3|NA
CASRGSGTSDTQYF
TGTGCCAGCAGGGGTAGCGGTACTTCGGATACGCAGTATTTT
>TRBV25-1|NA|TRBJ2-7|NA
CASGGGLRSYEQYF
TGTGCCAGCGGGGGGGGCCTCCGTTCCTACGAGCAGTACTTC
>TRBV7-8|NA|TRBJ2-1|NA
CASSRQQSSYNEQFF
TGTGCCAGCAGCCGACAGCAAAGCTCCTACAATGAGCAGTTCTTC
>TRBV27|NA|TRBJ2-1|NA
CASSFSGDHNEQFF
TGTGCCAGCAGTTTTAGCGGAGACCACAATGAGCAGTTCTTC
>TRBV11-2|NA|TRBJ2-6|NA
CASSSVRGANVLTF
TGTGCCAGCAGCTCAGTACGGGGGGCCAACGTCCTGACTTTC
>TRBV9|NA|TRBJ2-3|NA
CASSPSERPSTDTQYF
TGTGCCAGCAGCCCTAGCGAGAGACCTAGCACAGATACGCAGTATTTT
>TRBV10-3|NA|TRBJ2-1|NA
CAITPRANNEQFF
TGTGCCATCACTCCGCGGGCGAACAATGAGCAGTTCTTC
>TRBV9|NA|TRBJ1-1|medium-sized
CASSVEDLNTEAFF
TGTGCCAGCAGCGTGGAGGACCTGAACACTGAAGCTTTCTTT
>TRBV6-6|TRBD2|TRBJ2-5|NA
CASSYPTGGEETQYF
TGTGCCAGCAGTTACCCGACGGGGGGGGAAGAGACCCAGTACTTC
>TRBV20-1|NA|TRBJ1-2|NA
CSAFNYGYTF
TGCAGTGCCTTTAACTATGGCTACACCTTC
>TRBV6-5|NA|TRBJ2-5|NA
CASSSPTRAETQYF
TGTGCCAGCAGTTCCCCCACGAGGGCGGAGACCCAGTACTTC
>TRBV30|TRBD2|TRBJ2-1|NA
CAWSVRLLAGGSGNEQFF
TGTGCCTGGAGTGTACGATTACTAGCGGGAGGGTCCGGCAATGAGCAGTTCTTC
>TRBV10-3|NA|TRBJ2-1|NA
CAINVRANRTYNEQFF
TGTGCCATCAATGTAAGGGCGAATCGCACCTACAATGAGCAGTTCTTC
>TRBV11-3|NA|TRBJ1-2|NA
CASSPPGRGYTF
TGTGCCAGCAGCCCACCGGGAAGGGGCTACACCTTC
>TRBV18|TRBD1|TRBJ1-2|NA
CASSPKRQGADYGYTF
TGTGCCAGCTCACCAAAACGACAGGGGGCGGACTATGGCTACACCTTC
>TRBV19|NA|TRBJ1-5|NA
CASSPQPSHSNQPQHF
TGTGCCAGTAGTCCACAACCCTCCCATAGCAATCAGCCCCAGCATTTT
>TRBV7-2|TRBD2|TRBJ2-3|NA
CASSLGLAGVTDTQYF
TGTGCCAGCAGCTTGGGACTAGCGGGCGTCACAGATACGCAGTATTTT
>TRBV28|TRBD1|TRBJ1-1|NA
CASSLSTGGGFF
TGTGCCAGCAGTCTTTCGACAGGGGGGGGCTTCTTT
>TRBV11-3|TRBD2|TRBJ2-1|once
CASTRSGLAGGPGNEQFF
TGTGCCAGCACCCGATCGGGACTAGCGGGAGGGCCGGGAAATGAGCAGTTCTTC